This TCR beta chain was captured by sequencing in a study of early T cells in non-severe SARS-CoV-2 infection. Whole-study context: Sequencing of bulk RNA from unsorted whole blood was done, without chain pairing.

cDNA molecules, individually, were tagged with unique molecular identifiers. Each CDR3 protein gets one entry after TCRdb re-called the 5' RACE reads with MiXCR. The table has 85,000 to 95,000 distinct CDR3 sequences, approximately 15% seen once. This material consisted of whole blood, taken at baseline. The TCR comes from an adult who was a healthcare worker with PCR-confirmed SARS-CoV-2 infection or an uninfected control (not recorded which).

CDR3 region: CASSQTGDGYTF. The CDR3 DNA reads as TGCGCCAGCAGCCAGACAGGGGATGGCTACACCTTC. The chain recombines TRBV4-1 with TRBJ1-2; 8 nucleotides agree with TRBD1. V was pared by 3 bases and J by 6 bases, with 0 bases of the junction left unmatched. Germline CDR1 and CDR2: MGHRA and YSYEKL. CDR3 size: 12 residues.